These 32 T cell receptor beta chains were sequenced from one sample in a study of cytomegalovirus exposure and HLA in healthy donors. PCR amplification relied on 60 Vbeta primers (plus 13 Jbeta primers). Method: immunoSEQ multiplex PCR; TCRdb's copy keeps in-frame clones and lacks some. The table has over 200,000 clones, roughly 82% seen once. Sequences were obtained from PBMCs. All receptors derive from a woman aged 35 to 49 in good health and CMV-seropositive.

Only one count was recorded for this clone. V gene TRBV7-8 combines with J gene TRBJ2-5; no definite D call. CDR1 SGHVS and CDR2 FQNEAQ come from the germline V gene. The CDR3 length is 14 residues. V gave up 0 bases and J gave up 5 bases, with 10 bases separating them. CDR3 residues: CASSLAARDETQYF. The DNA of the CDR3 is TGTGCCAGCAGCTTAGCGGCTAGAGACGAGACCCAGTACTTC.

Written as DNA, the CDR3 is TGCGCCAGCATTCGGTCGTTCGGACTAGCGGGGGGGGTGAACACCGGGGAGCTGTTTTTT. Amino acids: CASIRSFGLAGGVNTGELFF. V is TRBV10-1 and J is TRBJ2-2; 15 nucleotides agree with TRBD2. The CDR3 loop spans 20 amino acids. The V gene end was trimmed by 7 bases and the J gene end by 1 base; junction bases not matched to a gene: 13. CDR1 and CDR2 (germline): WNHNN, SYGVQD (reference sequence).

As to this clone: This same CDR3 is encoded by further DNA sequences in the sample. The rearrangement joins TRBV7-9 to TRBJ2-5; 13 bases line up with TRBD2. The V and J ends lost 5 bases and 3 bases, in that order; junction bases with no gene match: 3. In germline, CDR1 is SEHNR, CDR2 FQNEAQ (reference sequence). CDR3 length equals 15 residues. CDR3 residues: CASSPGLAGEETQYF. The DNA of the CDR3 is TGTGCCAGCAGCCCAGGACTAGCGGGAGAAGAGACCCAGTACTTC.

CDR3 residues: CASSLAPGKTYEQYF. The CDR3 region has the DNA TGCGCCAGCAGCTTGGCGCCAGGCAAAACCTACGAGCAGTACTTC. The V gene is TRBV5-1, the J gene TRBJ2-5; D unclear. The DNA end is more similar to TRBJ2-7, so the J call may be wrong. The CDR3 is made up of 15 amino acids. CDR1 and CDR2 from the germline V gene are SGHRS and YFSETQ.

The chain uses TRBV7-3 and TRBJ2-3; TRBD2 matches at 8 bases. The V gene end was trimmed by 5 bases and the J gene end by 0 bases; junction bases not matched to a gene: 1. Germline loops: CDR1 SGHTA, CDR2 FQGTGA. The CDR3 has 14 amino acids. Here the CDR3 reads CASSERGSTDTQYF. The CDR3, as DNA: TGTGCCAGCAGCGAGCGGGGGAGCACAGATACGCAGTATTTT.

V is TRBV10-2 and J is TRBJ2-7; TRBD2 agrees at 8 bases. V dropped 2 bases and J dropped 7; count of bases not matched to a gene: 10. The CDR3 is made up of 15 amino acids. CDR1 is WSHSY, CDR2 SAAADI, per germline. CDR3 residues: CASSELAGLAQEQYF. The CDR3 bases are TGCGCCAGCAGTGAGCTTGCAGGACTAGCTCAGGAGCAGTACTTC.

The V call is TRBV7-6, the J call TRBJ2-3; no clear D gene. The length of the CDR3 is 16 residues. The V end was cut by 0 bases, the J end by 2 bases, with 12 bases between. Germline V gene sequence: CDR1 SGHVS, CDR2 FNYEAQ. This chain's CDR3 is CASSLASALITDTQYF. CDR3 nucleotide sequence: TGTGCCAGCAGCTTAGCGTCAGCACTAATCACAGATACGCAGTATTTT.

This chain uses TRBV14 with TRBJ2-7; 10 bases map to TRBD2. Trimming removed 0 bases from V and 9 bases from J; junction bases left unmatched: 5. The CDR3 is made up of 14 amino acids. Germline assignment: CDR1 SGHDN and CDR2 FVKESK. The CDR3 DNA sequence: TGTGCCAGCAGCCAAGAGCGGGGACTAGCGCTGCAGTACTTC. Residues: CASSQERGLALQYF.

The gene calls are TRBV19 and TRBJ2-7; 7 nucleotides match TRBD1. Germline-derived CDR1 and CDR2 are LNHDA and SQIVND (reference sequence). The CDR3 spans 14 residues. Trimming cost V 8 bases and J 0 bases; bases outside gene matches: 7. The CDR3 region has the DNA TGTGCCAGTTCGCGACAGGGCTACTCCTACGAGCAGTACTTC. It is translated as CASSRQGYSYEQYF.

V is TRBV5-1 and J is TRBJ2-2; maybe TRBD2 (5 bases). V was pared by 4 bases and J by 0 bases, with 7 bases between. This CDR3 has 14 amino acids. Germline assignment: CDR1 SGHRS and CDR2 YFSETQ. The CDR3 bases are TGCGCCAGCAGCACCGGGACGAACACCGGGGAGCTGTTTTTT. It encodes CASSTGTNTGELFF.

This chain connects TRBV7-9 to TRBJ2-3, with 9 nucleotides matching TRBD1. In germline, CDR1 is SEHNR, CDR2 FQNEAQ (reference sequence). The V gene end was trimmed by 6 bases and the J gene end by 3 bases; junction bases not matched to a gene: 7. CDR3 size: 15 residues. Here the CDR3 DNA reads TGTGCCAGCAGTTTCTGGACAGGGGAAACAGATACGCAGTATTTT. It yields the protein CASSFWTGETDTQYF.

The chain combines TRBV7-6 with TRBJ1-6, with D maybe TRBD1 (6 bases). V dropped 3 bases and J dropped 7 bases, with 10 bases sitting between them. The CDR3 length is 14 residues. Germline assignment: CDR1 SGHVS and CDR2 FNYEAQ. CDR3 in amino acids: CASSLTRGNSPLHF. DNA for the CDR3: TGTGCCAGCAGCTTGACCAGGGGAAATTCACCCCTCCACTTT.

In regard to this clone: A read error may account for a junction end that differs from germline. The genes are TRBV6-1 and TRBJ2-2; D is ambiguous. The CDR3 covers 13 residues. The germline V gene encodes CDR1 MNHNS and CDR2 SASEGT. Here the CDR3 reads CDSSSTYTGELFF. DNA for the CDR3: TGTGACAGCAGTTCTACCTACACCGGGGAGCTGTTTTTT.

The chain uses TRBV5-1 and TRBJ1-4; 7 bases line up with TRBD1. Looked up from germline, CDR1 is SGHRS and CDR2 is YFSETQ. Germline trimming cut 6 bases from V and 7 bases from J; bases unmatched to any gene: 9. The CDR3 has 14 amino acids. CDR3: CASTRDSIGEKLFF. In DNA, the CDR3 is TGCGCCAGCACCAGGGACAGCATCGGTGAAAAACTGTTTTTT.

In the case of this clone: The sample carries other DNA sequences with the same CDR3. The CDR3 DNA is TGTGCCAGCAGCGTAGCGGGGGGAGAGACCCAGTACTTC. It yields the protein CASSVAGGETQYF. The chain joins TRBV9 to TRBJ2-5; 7 positions match TRBD2. V dropped 0 bases and J dropped 4; count of bases not matched to a gene: 0. Germline V gives CDR1 SGDLS, CDR2 YYNGEE. This CDR3 is built from 13 residues.

The chain combines TRBV10-3 with TRBJ1-1, with 8 bases that match TRBD1. CDR1 and CDR2 from the germline V gene are ENHRY and SYGVKD. Trimming took 10 bases from V and 3 from J; bases not matched to a gene: 22. The CDR3 length is 18 residues. CDR3 protein: CATYTPDRVKRGDTEAFF. The CDR3 DNA reads TGTGCCACCTATACCCCGGACAGGGTGAAAAGGGGGGACACTGAAGCTTTCTTT.

V is TRBV4-1 and J is TRBJ2-5; the match to TRBD2 covers 7 bases. This CDR3 contains 19 residues. Trimming took 0 bases from V and 3 from J; bases not matched to a gene: 16. Germline V gene lookup returns CDR1 MGHRA and CDR2 YSYEKL. CDR3 bases: TGCGCCAGCAGCCAAGATAGGGGCCTAGCGGAATCGTCCGAAGAGACCCAGTACTTC. Amino acids: CASSQDRGLAESSEETQYF.

The chain uses TRBV7-7 and TRBJ2-1, with 10 positions matching TRBD2. Germline V gene lookup returns CDR1 SSHAT and CDR2 FNYEAQ (reference sequence). The CDR3 loop spans 15 amino acids. V gave up 5 bases and J gave up 8 bases; unmatched junction bases: 9. CDR3 amino acids: CASSQRLAGQDEQFF. CDR3 nucleotide sequence: TGTGCCAGCAGCCAGAGACTAGCGGGCCAGGATGAGCAGTTCTTC.

V and J are TRBV10-3 and TRBJ2-1, with D perhaps matching TRBD2 (5 bases). CDR3 length: 12 amino acids. CDR1 ENHRY and CDR2 SYGVKD come from the germline V gene. The V and J ends lost 2 bases and 12 bases respectively, with 11 bases between them. CDR3 nucleotide sequence: TGTGCCATCAGTGAGGACTACCGGGCGCAGTTCTTC. Translation: CAISEDYRAQFF.

The rearrangement joins TRBV30 to TRBJ2-5, with TRBD2 as a possible D gene (6 bases). Germline-derived CDR1 and CDR2 are GTSNPN and SVGIG (reference sequence). This CDR3 region has 13 residues. The V gene lost 5 bases and the J gene lost 5 bases, with 15 bases spanning the gap. In DNA form, the CDR3 reads TGTGCCTGGGCCAGGGCAGGGAGGGAGACCCAGTACTTC. It encodes CAWARAGRETQYF. The variable domain in full, completed from reference TRBV30 and TRBJ2-5, reads SQTIHQWPATLVQPVGSPLSLECTVEGTSNPNLYWYRQAAGRGLQLLFYSVGIGQISSEVPQNLSASRPQDRQFILSSKKLLLSDSGFYLCAWARAGRETQYFGPGTRLLVL.

J is TRBJ2-7 and V is TRBV6-5, with D possibly matching TRBD2 (5 bases). Trimming stripped 0 bases from V and 2 bases from J, with 5 bases between. Germline lookup yields CDR1 MNHEY and CDR2 SVGAGI. The CDR3 totals 13 residues. CDR3 amino acids: CASSYSGAYEQYF. The DNA for the CDR3 is TGTGCCAGCAGTTACTCCGGGGCCTACGAGCAGTACTTC.

This rearrangement joins TRBV5-1 to TRBJ2-1, with D possibly matching TRBD1 (7 bases). The CDR3 spans 16 residues. Trimming shortened V by 0 bases and J by 6 bases, and 16 bases separated the two germline ends. Germline CDR1 is SGHRS and CDR2 is YFSETQ. CDR3 DNA sequence: TGCGCCAGCAGCTTGGCGACAGGGAGGTTGGGCAATGAGCAGTTCTTC. It translates to CASSLATGRLGNEQFF.

This chain uses TRBV30 with TRBJ2-3; the match to TRBD2 covers 8 bases. The CDR3 sequence is 13 residues long. Germline trimming cut 4 bases from V and 5 bases from J; bases unmatched to any gene: 5. In germline, CDR1 is GTSNPN, CDR2 SVGIG (reference sequence). The CDR3, as DNA: TGTGCCTGGACCTACCTAGCGGGAGATACGCAGTATTTT. Its translation is CAWTYLAGDTQYF.

The rearrangement joins TRBV4-3 to TRBJ2-1; 7 bases match TRBD2. The V segment lost 3 bases and the J segment 4 bases; nucleotides outside the gene matches: 21. Germline CDR1 and CDR2: LGHNA and YSLEER. CDR3 length: 20 amino acids. CDR3 sequence reads: CASSHLRGGAGRPLYNEQFF. The CDR3 bases are TGCGCCAGCAGCCACCTCCGAGGCGGAGCGGGGCGCCCATTATACAATGAGCAGTTCTTC.

This clone was observed a handful of times. V and J are TRBV7-2 and TRBJ1-6, with 9 positions matching TRBD1. The germline gives CDR1 SGHTA, CDR2 FQGNSA. V dropped 6 bases and J dropped 9; count of bases not matched to a gene: 6. CDR3 length: 14 amino acids. The CDR3 loop is CASRVNRGLSPLHF. DNA of the CDR3: TGTGCCAGCAGAGTTAACAGGGGGCTTTCACCCCTCCACTTT.

The genes are TRBV10-3 and TRBJ1-3; 8 nucleotides agree with TRBD1. Germline V gives CDR1 ENHRY, CDR2 SYGVKD. Trimming took 10 bases from V and 3 from J; bases not matched to a gene: 8. The length of the CDR3 is 14 residues. CDR3 DNA: TGTGCCACGCAGGACAGGGTGCTTGGAAACACCATATATTTT. The encoded protein is CATQDRVLGNTIYF.

Only one count was recorded for this clone. The chain couples TRBV10-3 to TRBJ2-1; possibly TRBD2 for D (6 bases). The CDR3 has 16 amino acids. Germline CDR1 and CDR2: ENHRY and SYGVKD. V gave up 3 bases and J gave up 4 bases, with 16 bases separating them. For the CDR3, the DNA is TGTGCCATCAGTGAAATCCTTGGCGGGGAGTACAATGAGCAGTTCTTC. It is translated as CAISEILGGEYNEQFF.

This rearrangement joins TRBV7-8 to TRBJ2-7; 7 bases line up with TRBD1. The CDR3 sequence is 14 residues long. Germline V gene lookup returns CDR1 SGHVS and CDR2 FQNEAQ. V lost 5 bases to trimming and J lost 4 bases; unmatched junction nucleotides: 8. This CDR3 reads CASSPRDSFYEQYF. The CDR3 coding sequence is TGTGCCAGCAGCCCTAGGGACAGTTTTTACGAGCAGTACTTC. Supplemented by reference TRBV7-8 and TRBJ2-7, the full variable domain reads GAGVSQSPRYKVAKRGQDVALRCDPISGHVSLFWYQQALGQGPEFLTYFQNEAQLDKSGLPSDRFFAERPEGSVSTLKIQRTQQEDSAVYLCASSPRDSFYEQYFGPGTRLTVT.

The chain combines TRBV6-1 with TRBJ2-1; TRBD2 matches 11 bases. The length of the CDR3 is 14 residues. CDR1 MNHNS and CDR2 SASEGT come from the germline V gene. V gave up 10 bases and J gave up 6 bases; unmatched junction bases: 8. This chain's CDR3 is CATQASGGFNEQFF. The CDR3 region has the DNA TGTGCCACGCAGGCTAGCGGGGGGTTCAATGAGCAGTTCTTC.

The chain couples TRBV6-1 to TRBJ1-2; perhaps TRBD1 as D (5 bases). This CDR3 is built from 16 residues. Trimming left V 3 bases short and J 8 bases short, with 22 bases between. In germline, CDR1 is MNHNS, CDR2 SASEGT. Here the CDR3 DNA reads TGTGCCAGCAGTGATGGGTCTAAGGGCAGGGAGGAGGGCTACACCTTC. Residues: CASSDGSKGREEGYTF.

The chain joins TRBV29-1 to TRBJ2-7; 8 nucleotides line up with TRBD1. The CDR3 runs to 12 residues. The germline V gene has CDR1 SQVTM and CDR2 ANQGSEA. The J segment lost 3 bases and the V segment lost 6 bases, leaving 4 bases of the junction unmatched. This CDR3 is CSVRTGFYEQYF. CDR3 DNA sequence: TGCAGCGTGAGGACAGGGTTCTACGAGCAGTACTTC.

The rearrangement uses TRBV6-5 and TRBJ2-1; 7 nucleotides match TRBD2. Per the germline V gene, CDR1 is MNHEY and CDR2 is SVGAGI. With V trimmed by 5 bases and J by 14 bases, 12 bases remained unmatched. There are 13 residues in the CDR3. In DNA, the CDR3 is TGTGCCAGCAGTACCATTAGCGGGTCAGACAAGTTCTTC. Its translation: CASSTISGSDKFF.